This entry is about one T cell receptor (beta chain). Its antigen is undetermined. The data belong to a study of T cell responses to AZD1222 COVID-19 vaccine. Study context: Second doses were pooled across both intervals (about 4 or about 12 weeks).

Study-wide findings and caveats: Most donors were white British and more were female, and clonal diversity was possibly underestimated. Once two AZD1222 doses were given, Spike-specific TCR breadth and depth went up.

The assay was immunoSEQ multiplex PCR, and TCRdb's table has in-frame clones only and misses some. The sample includes roughly 170,000 clones, just over 85% of them seen just once. The CDR3 contains 13 residues. In germline, CDR1 is SGHTA, CDR2 FQGNSA. Trimming pared 4 bases from V and 4 bases from J, leaving 10 bases between. Specimen: peripheral blood, collected on day 0 of AZD1222 vaccination. The chain employs TRBV7-2 and TRBJ1-2, with D maybe TRBD1 (6 bases). The TCR was taken from an adult in good health. CDR3 bases: TGTGCCAGCAGCTGGACAGCGTCCTATGGCTACACCTTC. This sequence encodes CASSWTASYGYTF. Complete variable domain (other parts from reference TRBV7-2 and TRBJ1-2): GAGVSQSPSNKVTEKGKDVELRCDPISGHTALYWYRQSLGQGLEFLIYFQGNSAPDKSGLPSDRFSAERTGGSVSTLTIQRTQQEDSAVYLCASSWTASYGYTFGSGTRLTVV.